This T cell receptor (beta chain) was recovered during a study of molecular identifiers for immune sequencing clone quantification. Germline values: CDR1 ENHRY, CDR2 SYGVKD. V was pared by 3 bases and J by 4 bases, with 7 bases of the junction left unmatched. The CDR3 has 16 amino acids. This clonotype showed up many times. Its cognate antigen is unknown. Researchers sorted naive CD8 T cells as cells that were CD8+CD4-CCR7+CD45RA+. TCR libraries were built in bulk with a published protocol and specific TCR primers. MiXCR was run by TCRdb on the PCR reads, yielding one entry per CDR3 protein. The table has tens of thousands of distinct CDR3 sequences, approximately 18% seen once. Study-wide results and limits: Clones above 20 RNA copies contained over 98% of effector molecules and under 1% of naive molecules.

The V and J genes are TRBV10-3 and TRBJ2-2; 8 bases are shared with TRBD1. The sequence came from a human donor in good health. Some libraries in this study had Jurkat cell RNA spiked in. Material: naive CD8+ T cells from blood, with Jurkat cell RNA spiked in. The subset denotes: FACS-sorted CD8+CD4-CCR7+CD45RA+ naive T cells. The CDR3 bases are TGTGCCATCAGTGAAGGGCAGGGGGCCGGCACCGGGGAGCTGTTTTTT. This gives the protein CAISEGQGAGTGELFF.